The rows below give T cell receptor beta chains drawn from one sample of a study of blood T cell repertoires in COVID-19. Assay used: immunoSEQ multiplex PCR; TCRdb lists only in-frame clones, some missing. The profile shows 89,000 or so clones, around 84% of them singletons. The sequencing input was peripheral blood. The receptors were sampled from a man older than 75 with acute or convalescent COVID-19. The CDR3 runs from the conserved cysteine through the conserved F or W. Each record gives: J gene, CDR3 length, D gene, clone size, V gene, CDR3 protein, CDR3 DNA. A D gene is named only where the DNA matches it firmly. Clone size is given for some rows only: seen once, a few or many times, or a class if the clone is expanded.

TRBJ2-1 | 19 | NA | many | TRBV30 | CAWSPRQSLLSRRPNEQFF | TGTGCCTGGAGTCCCCGCCAGAGTCTCCTGTCGCGGCGCCCCAATGAGCAGTTCTTC
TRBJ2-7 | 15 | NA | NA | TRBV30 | CAWSVLKKNLYEQYF | TGTGCCTGGAGTGTACTGAAAAAGAATCTCTACGAGCAGTACTTC
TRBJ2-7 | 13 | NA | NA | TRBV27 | CASSVPGAYEQYF | TGTGCCAGCAGCGTCCCGGGGGCCTACGAGCAGTACTTC
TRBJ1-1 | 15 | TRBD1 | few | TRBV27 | CASSPRDRGRTEAFF | TGTGCCAGCAGTCCCCGGGACAGGGGGAGGACTGAAGCTTTCTTT
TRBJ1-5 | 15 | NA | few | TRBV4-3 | CASSQGHDSNQPQHF | TGCGCCAGCAGCCAGGGACATGATAGCAATCAGCCCCAGCATTTT
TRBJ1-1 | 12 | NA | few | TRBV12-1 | CATHQGTGEAFF | TGTGCCACACACCAGGGAACGGGTGAAGCTTTCTTT
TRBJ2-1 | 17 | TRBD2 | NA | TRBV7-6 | CASSPGTSGSSYNEQFF | TGTGCCAGCAGCCCCGGGACTAGCGGGAGCTCCTACAATGAGCAGTTCTTC
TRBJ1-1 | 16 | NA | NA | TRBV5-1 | CASSLASQSMNTEAFF | TGCGCCAGCAGCTTGGCCAGTCAAAGTATGAACACTGAAGCTTTCTTT
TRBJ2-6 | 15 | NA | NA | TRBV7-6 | CASSLALSGANVLTF | TGTGCCAGCAGCTTAGCACTCTCTGGGGCCAACGTCCTGACTTTC
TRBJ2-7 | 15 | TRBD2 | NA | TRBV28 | CASSFPSGVSYEQYF | TGTGCCAGCAGTTTTCCCAGCGGGGTATCCTACGAGCAGTACTTC
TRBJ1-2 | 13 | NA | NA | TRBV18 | CASSPPTDYGYTF | TGTGCCAGCTCACCACCCACGGACTATGGCTACACCTTC
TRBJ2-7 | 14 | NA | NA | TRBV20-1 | CSASVLAVSYEQYF | TGCAGTGCTAGTGTGTTAGCTGTCTCCTACGAGCAGTACTTC
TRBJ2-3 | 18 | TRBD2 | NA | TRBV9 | CASSVGAASGRVADTQYF | TGTGCCAGCAGCGTAGGGGCGGCTAGCGGGAGAGTAGCAGATACGCAGTATTTT
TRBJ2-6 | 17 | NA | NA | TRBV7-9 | CASSPYPGFSGANVLTF | TGTGCCAGCAGCCCGTACCCGGGATTCTCTGGGGCCAACGTCCTGACTTTC
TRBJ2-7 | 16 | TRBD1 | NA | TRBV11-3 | CASSLDSGTGVPEQYF | TGTGCCAGCAGCTTAGATTCTGGGACAGGGGTCCCCGAGCAGTACTTC
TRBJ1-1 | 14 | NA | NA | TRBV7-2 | CASSFQFVNTEAFF | TGTGCCAGCAGCTTTCAGTTCGTGAACACTGAAGCTTTCTTT
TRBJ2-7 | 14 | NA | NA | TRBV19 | CASSASRIGDEQYF | TGTGCCAGTAGTGCCTCCCGCATAGGGGACGAGCAGTACTTC
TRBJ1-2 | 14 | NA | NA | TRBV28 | CASSLGGGNYGYTF | TGTGCCAGCAGTTTGGGGGGAGGAAACTATGGCTACACCTTC
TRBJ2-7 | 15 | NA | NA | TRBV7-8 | CASSAGAGGSYEQYF | TGTGCCAGCAGCGCGGGGGCGGGTGGCTCCTACGAGCAGTACTTC
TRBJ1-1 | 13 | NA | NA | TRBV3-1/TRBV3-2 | CASSQAQNTEAFF | TGTGCCAGCAGCCAAGCACAGAACACTGAAGCTTTCTTT
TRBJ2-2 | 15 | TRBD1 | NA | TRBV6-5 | CASSRTGLNTGELFF | TGTGCCAGCAGCAGGACAGGGTTAAACACCGGGGAGCTGTTTTTT
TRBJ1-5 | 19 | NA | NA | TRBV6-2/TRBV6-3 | CASSYNVWGLWYSNQPQHF | TGTGCCAGCAGTTACAACGTTTGGGGGCTTTGGTATAGCAATCAGCCCCAGCATTTT
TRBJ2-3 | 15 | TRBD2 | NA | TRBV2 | CASSPSGIETDTQYF | TGTGCCAGCAGTCCTAGCGGGATCGAGACAGATACGCAGTATTTT
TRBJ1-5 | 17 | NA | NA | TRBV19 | CASSNYQKSYSNQPQHF | TGTGCCAGTAGTAATTATCAGAAATCTTATAGCAATCAGCCCCAGCATTTT
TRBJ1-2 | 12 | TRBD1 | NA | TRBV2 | CAIETGGGGYTF | TGTGCCATAGAGACAGGGGGAGGTGGCTACACCTTC
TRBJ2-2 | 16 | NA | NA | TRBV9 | CASSAQGFVDTGELFF | TGTGCCAGCAGCGCGCAGGGGTTTGTGGACACCGGGGAGCTGTTTTTT
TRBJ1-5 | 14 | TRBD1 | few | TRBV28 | CASILGQVGQPQHF | TGTGCCAGCATCTTGGGACAGGTCGGTCAGCCCCAGCATTTT
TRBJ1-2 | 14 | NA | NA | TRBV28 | CASSSGLFTVGYTF | TGTGCCAGCAGCTCGGGTCTTTTTACGGTTGGCTACACCTTC
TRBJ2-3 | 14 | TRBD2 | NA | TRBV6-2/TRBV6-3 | CASSSGLAGTTQYF | TGTGCCAGCAGCTCCGGACTAGCGGGAACTACGCAGTATTTT
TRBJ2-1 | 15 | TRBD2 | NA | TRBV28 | CASRDPGLAQHEQFF | TGTGCCAGCAGAGACCCGGGACTAGCTCAACATGAGCAGTTCTTC
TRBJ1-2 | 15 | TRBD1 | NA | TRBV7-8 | CASSLVDRGRSGYTF | TGTGCCAGCAGCTTAGTAGACAGGGGAAGGTCTGGCTACACCTTC
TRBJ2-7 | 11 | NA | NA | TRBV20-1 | CSAQTGIEQYF | TGCAGTGCCCAGACAGGAATCGAGCAGTACTTC
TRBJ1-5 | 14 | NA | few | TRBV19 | CATGHRYSNQPQHF | TGTGCCACCGGACACCGGTATAGCAATCAGCCCCAGCATTTT
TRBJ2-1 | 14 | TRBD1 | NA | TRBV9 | CASSPGTGGDEQFF | TGTGCCAGCAGCCCCGGGACAGGGGGGGATGAGCAGTTCTTC
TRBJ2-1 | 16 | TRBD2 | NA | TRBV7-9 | CASSLLGLAGVPEQFF | TGTGCCAGCAGCTTGTTGGGACTAGCGGGAGTCCCCGAGCAGTTCTTC
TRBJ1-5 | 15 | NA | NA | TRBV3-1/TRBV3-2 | CASSPQGMGNQPQHF | TGTGCCAGCAGCCCACAGGGAATGGGCAATCAGCCCCAGCATTTT
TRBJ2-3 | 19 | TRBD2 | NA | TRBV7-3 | CASSLTVGLAGYDTDTQYF | TGTGCCAGCAGCTTAACGGTAGGGCTAGCGGGATACGACACAGATACGCAGTATTTT
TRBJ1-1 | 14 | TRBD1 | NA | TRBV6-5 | CASSRTGMNTEAFF | TGTGCCAGCAGCAGGACAGGGATGAACACTGAAGCTTTCTTT